This T cell receptor beta chain was profiled in a study of shared clonotypes between healthy human individuals (dated by TCRdb to the early 2020s). Broadly, across the study: A couple of women and a few men aged 18 to 49 years were included in the cohort. For each donor, three plates each were used for CD4 naive and CD4 memory, two plates were used for CD8 naive, and one plate was used for CD8 memory. To estimate repertoire size and how much clonotype sharing occurs between individuals, the study deeply sequenced the blood TCR repertoires of about five healthy adults. To increase sequencing depth and limit assay-specific biases, TCR repertoire library preparation and sequencing were carried out by different laboratories using diverse techniques. Per donor, leukapheresis produced somewhere between about 0.85 and 8.9 billion PBMCs. Overall study outcomes, separate from this receptor: Pairwise subsampling indicated that sequencing depth was expected to affect the degree of clonotype sharing among donors. Incomplete sequencing was indicated by rarefaction of sorted-subset datasets, despite the large sequencing depth. Compared with non-shared clonotypes, clonotypes shared by all four sorted-subset donors had higher generation probabilities. Roughly 5% of naive CD4, roughly 3.6% of naive CD8, about 2.1% of memory CD4, and approximately 0.39% of memory CD8 clonotypes were shared across several donors. Naive subsets generally had larger estimated clonotype richness than memory subsets. Sampling was limited to blood, and TCR repertoires in tissue likely differ from TCR repertoires in blood. Because the study included a small number of donors, the genetic and exposure-history diversity represented was limited.

Concerning this clone: Its binding antigen is unknown. No base quality values were provided; no much bigger clone lies one nucleotide off.

V was cut back by 2 bases and J by 5 bases, leaving a gap of 16 bases between them. CDR3 length: 15 amino acids, cysteine to phenylalanine. Only the CDR3 DNA is retained, 45 bases long and in frame from the first base. The germline V gene gives CDR1 as SGHTA and CDR2 as FQGTGA. For the CD8 naive samples, CD45RO-negative cells were positively selected for CCR7, yielding a CD45RA+CCR7+ population from which TemRA cells were excluded. Healthy HIV-negative adults with no recently reported acute infections or vaccinations were included as donors. Every donor was a Caucasian adult residing in Nashville, Tennessee, USA. After blood collection by leukapheresis, PBMCs were isolated using Ficoll-Histopaque density gradient centrifugation and then cryopreserved in the vapor phase of liquid nitrogen. Analytical flow cytometry was used to check the purity and quantity of each magnetically sorted T cell population. From each sorted fraction, genomic DNA was isolated and quantified by UV absorbance on a Nanodrop 2000c.

TCR CDR3 regions were amplified from genomic DNA by multiplex PCR using the deep immunoSEQ assay. Extracted genomic DNA from each cell subset was distributed evenly across all wells of several immunoSEQ 96-well plates, and each plate was treated as a replicate. For sorted subsets, roughly 200 ng of genomic DNA, equivalent to 25,000 to 35,000 T cell genomes, went into each replicate PCR. Purified libraries were measured with a Qubit 3.0 fluorometer, size-checked on a Bioanalyzer 2100, and measured again with the KAPA Library Quantification kit. A separate single-read 150-cycle Illumina NextSeq 550 flow cell was used to sequence each immunoSEQ 96-well plate. The authors' analysis ran thus. Because the immunoSEQ output included only junctional sequences and no quality scores, the filtering could not be the same as the filtering used for full-length reads. To assign V/J genes and CDR3, sequences were annotated using PyIR, a Python wrapper for IgBLAST v1.9, with IMGT germline references. Reads with weak V/J assignments (E-value above 1e-6), missing CDR3, stop codons, out-of-frame junctions, or ambiguous translated residues were removed. A V3J clonotype was defined by an identical inferred V gene, J gene, and CDR3 amino acid sequence. Percentage overlap between repertoires was computed as shared unique clonotypes divided by the size of the smaller repertoire. Repertoire richness was assessed with RTK rarefaction, the Chao1 estimator, and Recon v2.1 estimates of unobserved clonotypes. Generation probabilities for all TCRbeta clonotypes obtained by the gDNA method from a few donors were computed using OLGA. Sourced from immuneACCESS, this table was stored by TCRdb with only in-frame sequences that have V and J called. A share of the clones is absent; for the studies checked, an unresolved V gene accounts for under half, and the remainder has no known explanation. The V and J calls and clone size come from that table; D and trimming were worked out from the DNA. This sample has about 1,900,000 clones in its table, and approximately 94% of those were observed once. The ten largest make up 1% to 1.5% of the sample.

Sequenced material: naive CD8+ T cells sorted from blood. The meaning of the sample's cell subset or site label: CD45RA+CCR7+. This TCR was sampled from a man between 18 and 35 years old in good health. The receptor chain draws on TRBV7-3 and TRBJ2-7; no confident D gene assignment can be made. The nucleotide sequence reads TGTGCCAGCAGCTTAGTGGCCAGCTCTAGGGACGAGCAGTACTTC. Its product reads: CASSLVASSRDEQYF. The full variable domain, completed from the reference TRBV7-3 and TRBJ2-7 proteins outside the CDR3, reads GAGVSQTPSNKVTEKGKYVELRCDPISGHTALYWYRQSLGQGPEFLIYFQGTGAADDSGLPNDRFFAVRPEGSVSTLKIQRTERGDSAVYLCASSLVASSRDEQYFGPGTRLTVT.